The next 16 T cell receptor beta chains were all read from a single sample in a study of T cell responses to AZD1222 COVID-19 vaccine. Data came from immunoSEQ multiplex PCR; TCRdb stores just in-frame clones and leaves some out. The top ten clones hold approximately 4% of a sample with 120,000 to 150,000 clones, roughly 80% of them seen once. The sequenced sample was peripheral blood, obtained on day 0 of MenACWY control vaccination. Receptors were obtained from an adult in good health.

This chain uses TRBV6-5 with TRBJ2-1; 7 bases fit TRBD2. Germline V gene data show CDR1 as MNHEY and CDR2 as SVGAGI. Losses at the gene ends were 5 bases for V and 10 bases for J; bases not matched to a gene: 5. The CDR3 spans 12 residues. The CDR3 coding sequence is TGTGCCAGCAGTCAACTGGGGGGGGAGCAGTTCTTC. The encoded protein is CASSQLGGEQFF.

The chain uses TRBV14 and TRBJ2-1, with 10 bases matching TRBD1. Unmatched junction bases numbered 9, after V lost 5 bases and J lost 8 bases. The CDR3 loop spans 15 amino acids. CDR1 and CDR2 from the germline V gene are SGHDN and FVKESK. The CDR3 protein is CASSSRDRGLDEQFF. The CDR3 nucleotides read TGTGCCAGCAGCTCCCGGGACAGGGGTCTCGATGAGCAGTTCTTC.

This clone was recorded once. The rearrangement links TRBV3-1 (or the pseudogene TRBV3-2) to TRBJ1-2, with D possibly matching TRBD1 (6 bases). Trimming left V 6 bases short and J 9 bases short, with 17 bases between. CDR1 is LGHDT, CDR2 YNNKEL, per germline (reference sequence). The CDR3 contains 13 residues. CDR3 DNA: TGTGCCAGCAGTCACAGGGAGGGGTCTAGCTACACCTTC. Translated, it gives CASSHREGSSYTF.

The chain uses TRBV7-8 and TRBJ2-5; D uncertain. This CDR3 comprises 16 residues. Germline values: CDR1 SGHVS, CDR2 FQNEAQ. V shed 1 base and J shed 0 bases, with 12 bases lying between them. The CDR3 region is CASSLGAGLYQETQYF. The CDR3 bases are TGTGCCAGCAGCTTAGGCGCAGGATTGTACCAAGAGACCCAGTACTTC.

The chain couples TRBV5-4 to TRBJ1-5; D remains unclear. This CDR3 comprises 13 residues. Germline loops: CDR1 SGHNT, CDR2 YYREEE (reference sequence). V was cut by 5 bases and J by 9 bases, with 15 bases left in between. The CDR3 reads CASSVSPGRPQHF. CDR3 in DNA: TGTGCCAGCAGTGTATCTCCTGGTCGGCCCCAGCATTTT.

This clone appeared a few times. CDR3 sequence (DNA): TGTGCCAGCTCACCAAGACCAACTAATGAAAAACTGTTTTTT. Amino acids: CASSPRPTNEKLFF. The rearrangement uses TRBV18 and TRBJ1-4, with D unclear. The length of the CDR3 is 14 residues. From germline, CDR1 is KGHSH and CDR2 LQKENI. Trimming pared 2 bases from V and 0 bases from J, leaving 4 bases between.

In this sample, this clone turned up once. The chain uses TRBV6-5 and TRBJ2-7; tentatively, D is TRBD2 (5 bases). Germline assignment: CDR1 MNHEY and CDR2 SVGAGI. Deletions cut 6 bases from V and 7 bases from J, with 13 bases between. The CDR3 has 12 amino acids. The CDR3 DNA reads as TGTGCCAGCAGCTTCTCCAGGAGGGAGCAGTACTTC. Translated, it gives CASSFSRREQYF.

J is TRBJ1-2 and V is TRBV20-1, with a tentative D call TRBD1 (5 bases). Deletions cut 2 bases from V and 8 bases from J, with 9 bases between. This CDR3 spans 11 amino acids. The germline V gene has CDR1 DFQATT and CDR2 SNEGSKA (reference sequence). The DNA for the CDR3 is TGCAGTGCTAGAAGGGACGGCGGCTACACCTTC. This sequence encodes CSARRDGGYTF.

The CDR3, as DNA: TGTGCCAGCAGTGAATTTAGCGGGGGGCCAGAGACCCAGTACTTC. This translates into CASSEFSGGPETQYF. The chain recombines TRBV25-1 with TRBJ2-5; the match to TRBD2 covers 10 bases. The CDR3 has 15 residues. Germline V gene sequence: CDR1 MGHDK, CDR2 SYGVNS. V was pared by 1 base and J by 4 bases, with 3 bases of the junction left unmatched.

The chain joins TRBV5-1 to TRBJ2-3; 7 nucleotides align to TRBD2. This CDR3 is built from 17 residues. The V gene's germline CDR1 is SGHRS and CDR2 YFSETQ. V was pared by 2 bases and J by 0 bases, with 9 bases of the junction left unmatched. The CDR3 protein is CASSLPSLAASTDTQYF. The CDR3 nucleotides are TGCGCCAGCAGCTTACCCTCCCTAGCGGCTAGCACAGATACGCAGTATTTT.

This chain links TRBV27 with TRBJ2-5; 7 bases line up with TRBD2. From germline, CDR1 is MNHEY and CDR2 SMNVEV (reference sequence). The CDR3 spans 15 residues. The trim removed 4 bases at V and 1 base at J, leaving 6 bases unmatched. This chain's CDR3 is CASSSLAARQETQYF. The DNA of the CDR3 is TGTGCCAGCAGTTCTCTAGCGGCCCGCCAAGAGACCCAGTACTTC.

This chain joins TRBV27 and TRBJ2-1; D may be TRBD1 or TRBD2 (6 bases each). Trimming removed 3 bases from V and 3 bases from J, with 15 bases in between. CDR3 length equals 16 residues. Per germline, CDR1 MNHEY and CDR2 SMNVEV (reference sequence). The CDR3 sequence: CASSLMGGRVYNEQFF. The CDR3 nucleotides are TGTGCCAGCAGTTTGATGGGGGGCCGGGTCTACAATGAGCAGTTCTTC.

The gene calls are TRBV7-9 and TRBJ1-3; D ambiguous. This CDR3 region has 16 residues. V lost 1 base and J 0 bases, leaving 10 bases between the germline ends. CDR1 SEHNR and CDR2 FQNEAQ come from the germline V gene (reference sequence). This CDR3 reads CASSLGAGFSGNTIYF. The CDR3, as DNA: TGTGCCAGCAGCTTAGGGGCAGGCTTCTCTGGAAACACCATATATTTT.

The chain joins TRBV19 to TRBJ1-5; TRBD1 agrees at 8 bases. Germline assignment: CDR1 LNHDA and CDR2 SQIVND (reference sequence). There are 16 residues in the CDR3. Trimming removed 4 bases from V and 2 bases from J; junction bases left unmatched: 7. CDR3 DNA sequence: TGTGCCAGTAGTACCAGGACAGGGTCGGGCAATCAGCCCCAGCATTTT. The encoded protein is CASSTRTGSGNQPQHF.

The CDR3 bases are TGTGCCAGCAGCCCAGGGTCTAAGAACTATGGCTACACCTTC. Translating gives CASSPGSKNYGYTF. The chain carries TRBV7-2 and TRBJ1-2; weak D call: TRBD1 (5 bases). Looked up from germline, CDR1 is SGHTA and CDR2 is FQGNSA. V gave up 5 bases and J gave up 2 bases, with 12 bases separating them. This CDR3 is built from 14 residues.

The gene calls are TRBV25-1 and TRBJ2-2, with no clear D. Germline loops: CDR1 MGHDK, CDR2 SYGVNS. This CDR3 is built from 12 residues. The germline V and J ends were trimmed by 5 bases and 4 bases, with 5 bases remaining between them. The CDR3 loop is CASSTGTGELFF. The CDR3 DNA reads as TGTGCCAGCAGTACGGGCACCGGGGAGCTGTTTTTT.